Below are 2 T cell receptor beta chains sequenced from a single sample in a study of blood T cell repertoires in COVID-19. Method: immunoSEQ multiplex PCR; TCRdb's copy keeps in-frame clones and lacks some. This sample has about 210,000 clones; around 80% occur once, and the top ten carry 7.8%. Sequencing was done on a sample of peripheral blood. All receptors derive from a woman of 80 years or more with COVID-19, enrolled during active disease.

This chain uses TRBV5-1 with TRBJ1-6; the D gene is possibly TRBD1 (6 bases). In germline, CDR1 is SGHRS, CDR2 YFSETQ. The CDR3 runs 14 residues. Between the trimmed V and J ends, which lost 7 bases and 10 bases, there was a span of 18 bases. CDR3 protein: CASHQGGEGSPLHF. In DNA, the CDR3 is TGCGCCAGCCACCAAGGGGGGGAAGGGTCACCCCTCCACTTT.

The chain uses TRBV4-2 and TRBJ1-5; 7 positions match TRBD1. This CDR3 contains 14 residues. Germline loops: CDR1 LGHNA, CDR2 YNFKEQ. V lost 3 bases, J lost 5 bases, and 4 bases stayed unmatched. The CDR3 is CASSQRTGDQPQHF. For the CDR3, the DNA is TGTGCCAGCAGCCAGAGGACAGGAGATCAGCCCCAGCATTTT.